Detailed here is one TCR beta chain. The specificity of this receptor is unknown. Base qualities were left out, and no much larger clone turns up one base away. The donors were roughly 40 Caucasian individuals from Russia, aged roughly 6 to 90 years, who were systemically healthy. Approximately 9 milliliters of peripheral blood were collected from each donor into EDTA-treated Vacutainer tubes. Ficoll-Paque density-gradient centrifugation was used to isolate PBMCs, with at least 6.5 million per sample. Total RNA was extracted from PBMCs with Trizol reagent, with at least 5.5 micrograms obtained per sample. The percentages of naive CD45RAhigh/CD27high T cells were determined by flow cytometry on a PBMC aliquot from every donor. This specimen belongs to a study of blood T cells in healthy people across ages (dated by TCRdb to between 2014 and 2017). Background for the entire study: In model experiments, template switching captured roughly one uniquely barcoded TCR beta cDNA molecule for every two T cells. The study analyzed two additional independent replicas of 1 million unique cDNA reads from the same blood draw for two donors, one aged 18 to 29 and one aged 80 or older. Age-related changes in TCR beta repertoire diversity were measured in the study by deep sequencing normalized with unique cDNA molecular identifiers. Four age groups were formed from the donors: young (average around 15 years), middle-aged (around 39), aged (about 62) and long-lived (around 82).

The junction shows trimming of 1 base on V and 3 bases on J, plus 13 bases between the germline ends. CDR1 and CDR2, looked up from the germline V gene, are SGHTA and FQGNSA. CDR3 length: 15 amino acids, cysteine to phenylalanine. The only DNA kept is the CDR3, 45 bases in frame from the first base. Results the study describes overall, beyond this receptor: Compared with the aged group, the long-lived group had more naive CD4+ T cells, fewer expanded clones and increased TCR diversity, a pattern suggesting age selection. The percentage of naive T cells measured by flow cytometry correlated strongly with observed TCR beta diversity. Because profiling used bulk unsorted PBMCs, naive and antigen-experienced compartments could not be compared conclusively. Observed TCR beta diversity per million T cells fell roughly linearly with age, and a significant reduction was already apparent by age about 38. The CMV infection status of donors was not known, potentially confounding age-related changes in expanded clonotypes. Estimates of total diversity based on one million sequenced T cells were considered lower bounds and underestimates.

The library was built by means of 5' RACE. The sequencer listed for this sample is Illumina HiSeq 2500. A second PCR of roughly 7 to 11 cycles was performed with a sample-barcoded 5' primer and a J-beta primer mix. Each TCR beta cDNA molecule received a unique molecular identifier from a template-switch 5' adaptor carrying 12 random nucleotides. Each sample yielded at least 2.5 million CDR3-containing paired-end reads. The Mint cDNA synthesis kit, primed by a TRBC-specific oligonucleotide, was used to synthesize first-strand cDNA from all RNA. After uracil-DNA glycosylase treatment, a first 18-cycle PCR used universal primers M1SS and BC2_uni_R on all cDNA. Processing in the source paper ran as follows. Each sample was normalized by randomly selecting 1 million high-quality reads, each carrying a distinct molecular identifier. Instead of being binned into consensus sequences, reads with shared molecular identifiers were discarded. CDR3 identification, clonotype clustering and error correction used MiTCR with a Q25 quality threshold and the strictest error-elimination algorithm. A nonparametric unseen species model using Euler transformation provided a lower-bound estimate of total TCR beta diversity. TCRdb handled the public reads itself, with Q25 trimming in fastp and clone calling in MiXCR, and kept productive beta chains. Every CDR3 protein is listed once, alongside the most common genes and DNA of its rows. In this record, the V and J calls reflect TCRdb's handling and not the investigators' own analysis. The table for this sample lists 600,000 to 900,000 distinct CDR3 sequences; roughly 24% of them were counted only once. The ten largest clonotypes hold about 2.9% of the sample.

These data also formed part of another study, on T cells of mothers and their children. The second paper states: Donors were nine systemically healthy Caucasian individuals: three mothers and their six children. cDNA synthesis used all of the extracted RNA, with roughly 1.5 ug of RNA in each 15 ul reaction. Sample barcodes and 2-4 random nucleotides were added via the M1S primer in the second PCR. More than 9 million TCR beta CDR3 reads were obtained from each mother, and about 3 million reads were obtained from each child. In both related and unrelated pairs, thymic selection shapes the output of TCR recombination in a similar way, with inherited differences having only a minor effect. Normalized repertoire overlap was always slightly but never significantly higher in related than unrelated mother-child pairs. Persistent microchimeric T cell clones were not detected, at a sensitivity of about 90 clones per million clonotypes. To look for features that set related mother-child pairs apart from unrelated individuals, the researchers ran deep NGS to compare the TCR beta repertoires of mothers and children. The mean age was roughly 40 +/- 4 years for the mothers and about 10 +/- 4 years for the children. After adapter ligation with NEBNext reagents, the libraries were sequenced on Illumina HiSeq 2000 with 100+100 nt paired-end reads. To prevent cross-contamination, the mother and child libraries were prepared one month apart and sequenced in separate runs. For each donor, somewhere between roughly 450,000 and 2,000,000 distinct TCR beta clonotypes were identified. Naive TCR beta clonotypes were estimated from low-frequency clonotypes matched to each donor's FACS-determined naive share, without sorting.

This TCR was sampled from a boy between 10 and 17 years old in good health. The V and J segments used are TRBV7-2 and TRBJ2-7, with the identity of the D gene unclear. Source material: blood. The nucleotides are TGTGCCAGCAGCTTAGTCTATCCGATACGCTACGAGCAGTACTTC. This translates into CASSLVYPIRYEQYF.